This T cell receptor (beta chain) is from a study of blood T cells in healthy people across ages. Study-wide results and limits: Estimated diversity across one million T cells was deemed an underestimate.

Details on this clonotype: Its target is not known. It may be a read error: a sequence one base away is much more abundant.

The CDR3 has 15 amino acids. The V gene's germline CDR1 is SGHRS and CDR2 YFSETQ. Trimming cost V 4 bases and J 5 bases, with 16 bases left between them. Together with a sample-barcoded 5' primer, a J-beta primer mix was included in a second PCR lasting about 7 to 11 cycles. From the 5' RACE reads, TCRdb called clonotypes with MiXCR, one entry per CDR3 protein. The sample consists of some 640,000 distinct CDR3 sequences, about 30% of them appearing once. For every donor, a draw yielded approximately 9.9 milliliters of peripheral blood. The sequence was obtained from a woman aged 80 or over in good health. The chain is built from TRBV5-1 and TRBJ2-1, with D possibly being TRBD1 (9 bases). Sequencing used blood. Here the CDR3 DNA reads TGCGCCAGCAGCCGGGGGGGGACAGGGCACAATGAGCAGTTCTTC. This codes for CASSRGGTGHNEQFF.